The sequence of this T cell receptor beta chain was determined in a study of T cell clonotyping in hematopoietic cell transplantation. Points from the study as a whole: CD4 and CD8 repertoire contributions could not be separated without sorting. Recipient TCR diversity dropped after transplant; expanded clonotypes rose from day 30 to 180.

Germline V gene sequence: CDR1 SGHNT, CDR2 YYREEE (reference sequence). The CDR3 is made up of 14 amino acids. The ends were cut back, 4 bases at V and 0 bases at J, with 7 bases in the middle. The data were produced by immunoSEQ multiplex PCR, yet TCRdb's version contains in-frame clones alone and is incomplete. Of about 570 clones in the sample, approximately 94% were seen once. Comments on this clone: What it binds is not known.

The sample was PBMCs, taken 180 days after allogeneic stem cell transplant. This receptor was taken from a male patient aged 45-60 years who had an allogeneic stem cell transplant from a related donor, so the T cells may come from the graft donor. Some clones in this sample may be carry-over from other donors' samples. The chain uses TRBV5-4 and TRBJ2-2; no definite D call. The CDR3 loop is CASSPDPNTGELFF. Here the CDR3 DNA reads TGTGCCAGCAGCCCGGACCCGAACACCGGGGAGCTGTTTTTT. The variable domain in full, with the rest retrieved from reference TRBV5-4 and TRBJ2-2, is ETGVTQSPTHLIKTRGQQVTLRCSSQSGHNTVSWYQQALGQGPQFIFQYYREEENGRGNFPPRFSGLQFPNYSSELNVNALELDDSALYLCASSPDPNTGELFFGEGSRLTVL.